The 27 T cell receptor beta chains listed next were all sequenced from one sample in a study of monozygotic twins with inflammatory bowel disease. TCRdb reprocessed the 5' RACE reads, with one entry per CDR3 protein and no DNA. Here the sample table reports about 440,000 distinct CDR3 sequences. The sequenced sample was blood. These TCRs come from a human donor with ulcerative colitis or Crohn's disease, or a healthy co-twin of an affected twin (not recorded which).

This sequence joins TRBV5-1 and TRBJ2-2; the D call of TRBD2 rests on TCRdb alone, since no DNA is present to check it. This CDR3 region has 17 residues. CDR1 and CDR2 from the germline V gene are SGHRS and YFSETQ. CDR3: CASSFEPLAGETGELFF. Drawing the rest from reference TRBV5-1 and TRBJ2-2, the complete variable domain is KAGVTQTPRYLIKTRGQQVTLSCSPISGHRSVSWYQQTPGQGLQFLFEYFSETQRNKGNFPGRFSGRQFSNSRSEMNVSTLELGDSALYLCASSFEPLAGETGELFFGEGSRLTVL.

The V call is TRBV6-5, the J call TRBJ1-2. This CDR3 contains 13 residues. Germline lookup yields CDR1 MNHEY and CDR2 SVGAGI. The CDR3 is CASSYWGSDGYTF.

This chain uses TRBV7-2 with TRBJ2-5; the TCRdb call, TRBD2, lacks DNA for checking. This CDR3 has 15 residues. Germline V gene sequence: CDR1 SGHTA, CDR2 FQGNSA. The CDR3 loop is CASRMTSGRQETQYF. Looking up the rest from reference TRBV7-2 and TRBJ2-5 gives the full variable domain: GAGVSQSPSNKVTEKGKDVELRCDPISGHTALYWYRQSLGQGLEFLIYFQGNSAPDKSGLPSDRFSAERTGGSVSTLTIQRTQQEDSAVYLCASRMTSGRQETQYFGPGTRLLVL.

The chain has TRBV5-1 and TRBJ1-1. The CDR3 loop spans 15 amino acids. Germline CDR1 reads SGHRS; CDR2 reads YFSETQ. The CDR3 loop is CASSLFEWMNTEAFF.

This chain links TRBV6-2 or TRBV6-3 with TRBJ1-1; TCRdb gives TRBD1 as the D gene, but with no DNA this cannot be confirmed. Germline loops: CDR1 MNHEY, CDR2 SVGEGT. The length of the CDR3 is 14 residues. CDR3: CASSPGGISTEAFF.

The chain recombines TRBV5-1 with TRBJ2-1; the D gene TCRdb calls, TRBD2, cannot be checked with no DNA. The length of the CDR3 is 15 residues. The germline V gene has CDR1 SGHRS and CDR2 YFSETQ. CDR3 region: CASSLAAGTSYEQFF.

The chain joins TRBV2 to TRBJ2-5; with no DNA, the TCRdb D assignment of TRBD1 cannot be verified. This CDR3 contains 16 residues. The V gene's germline CDR1 is SNHLY and CDR2 FYNNEI. CDR3: CASGPGQKTWGETQYF.

The V gene is TRBV11-2, the J gene TRBJ1-1; TCRdb's D call, TRBD1, is unchecked because there is no DNA. The CDR3 loop spans 14 amino acids. The germline V gene has CDR1 SGHAT and CDR2 FQNNGV. The CDR3 loop is CASGPGTANTEAFF.

This CDR3 is CASSGAAGSSYNEQFF. V usage is TRBV19 and J usage is TRBJ2-1; TCRdb's D gene call, TRBD1, goes unchecked for lack of DNA. The CDR3 runs 16 residues. The germline V gene encodes CDR1 LNHDA and CDR2 SQIVND (reference sequence).

The chain joins TRBV6-5 to TRBJ2-5; TCRdb's D gene call, TRBD1, goes unchecked for lack of DNA. The CDR3 contains 12 residues. Looked up from germline, CDR1 is MNHEY and CDR2 is SVGAGI. The chain's CDR3 is CASSYPGGTQYF.

The chain recombines TRBV6-6 with TRBJ2-1; TCRdb selects TRBD2, and the lack of DNA leaves this call unchecked. In germline, CDR1 is MNHNY, CDR2 SVGAGI (reference sequence). This CDR3 spans 14 amino acids. This CDR3 reads CASSYGGRANEQFF.

The chain carries TRBV29-1 and TRBJ2-1; TCRdb selects TRBD2, and the lack of DNA leaves this call unchecked. The CDR3 has 15 residues. Germline CDR1 reads SQVTM; CDR2 reads ANQGSEA. CDR3 loop: CSVEDGAGAWNEQFF.

The chain couples TRBV20-1 to TRBJ2-7; TCRdb reports TRBD1, a call that lacks DNA to check it against. CDR3 size: 17 residues. Germline CDR1 and CDR2: DFQATT and SNEGSKA (reference sequence). CDR3 sequence reads: CSANLGAGVHFSYEQYF.

The rearrangement joins TRBV5-1 to TRBJ1-6; TCRdb's D call of TRBD1 is untestable without DNA. This CDR3 is 14 amino acids long. Germline V CDR1 and CDR2: SGHRS, YFSETQ. The CDR3 sequence: CASSDPGHFSPLHF.

The chain employs TRBV5-5 and TRBJ2-5. The CDR3 has 14 residues. In germline, CDR1 is SGHKS, CDR2 YYEKEE (reference sequence). The CDR3 sequence: CASSSHGVSETQYF.

The chain is built from TRBV7-2 and TRBJ2-3; TCRdb's D call, TRBD1, is unchecked because there is no DNA. The CDR3 spans 15 residues. Per germline, CDR1 SGHTA and CDR2 FQGNSA. CDR3 loop: CASSYSGHPADTQYF.

The chain combines TRBV4-3 with TRBJ1-5. The CDR3 runs 14 residues. The germline gives CDR1 LGHNA, CDR2 YSLEER. This CDR3 is CASSQLGRNQPQHF.

This chain links TRBV18 with TRBJ1-1. The length of the CDR3 is 13 residues. The germline V gene encodes CDR1 KGHSH and CDR2 LQKENI. CDR3 sequence reads: CASSPSMDNEAFF.

V is TRBV3-1 and J is TRBJ2-3; absent DNA, TCRdb's TRBD2 call cannot be checked. Germline assignment: CDR1 LGHDT and CDR2 YNNKEL (reference sequence). The CDR3 has 16 residues. Here the CDR3 reads CASSQGGLAVPDTQYF.

The genes are TRBV7-9 and TRBJ1-4; TCRdb picks TRBD1, but there is no DNA to check that call. Germline loops: CDR1 SEHNR, CDR2 FQNEAQ (reference sequence). CDR3 length equals 13 residues. This CDR3 is CASSPFPQEKLFF.

The V and J genes are TRBV5-1 and TRBJ2-3; TCRdb designates TRBD2, a call that cannot be tested without DNA. This CDR3 spans 15 amino acids. Germline V gene lookup returns CDR1 SGHRS and CDR2 YFSETQ. This CDR3 reads CASSSGGVSTDTQYF.

The CDR3 sequence is CASSQVSQGYGYTF. This rearrangement joins TRBV4-2 to TRBJ1-2; TCRdb calls TRBD1, which cannot be checked without DNA. The CDR3 has 14 residues. The germline CDR1 and CDR2 sequences are LGHNA and YNFKEQ.

The rearrangement uses TRBV20-1 and TRBJ2-2; there is no DNA to check the TCRdb D call of TRBD2. Per germline, CDR1 DFQATT and CDR2 SNEGSKA (reference sequence). The CDR3 covers 14 residues. The CDR3 sequence: CSAALAGGTGELFF.

This chain connects TRBV7-9 to TRBJ2-7; TCRdb lists TRBD2, though no DNA is available to test this call. The CDR3 sequence is 15 residues long. CDR1 is SEHNR, CDR2 FQNEAQ, per germline (reference sequence). CDR3 loop: CASSLSGRASYEQYF.

The rearrangement links TRBV20-1 to TRBJ2-1. Germline CDR1 reads DFQATT; CDR2 reads SNEGSKA (reference sequence). The length of the CDR3 is 13 residues. CDR3 region: CSASRELRNEQFF.

This sequence joins TRBV25-1 and TRBJ2-5; lacking DNA, the TRBD1 call made by TCRdb goes unchecked. The CDR3 has 17 residues. Per the germline V gene, CDR1 is MGHDK and CDR2 is SYGVNS. CDR3 amino acids: CASSEYGGTLVKETQYF.

The V gene is TRBV10-3, the J gene TRBJ2-1. CDR3 length equals 15 residues. Germline loops: CDR1 ENHRY, CDR2 SYGVKD. CDR3: CAISGLDSSYNEQFF.